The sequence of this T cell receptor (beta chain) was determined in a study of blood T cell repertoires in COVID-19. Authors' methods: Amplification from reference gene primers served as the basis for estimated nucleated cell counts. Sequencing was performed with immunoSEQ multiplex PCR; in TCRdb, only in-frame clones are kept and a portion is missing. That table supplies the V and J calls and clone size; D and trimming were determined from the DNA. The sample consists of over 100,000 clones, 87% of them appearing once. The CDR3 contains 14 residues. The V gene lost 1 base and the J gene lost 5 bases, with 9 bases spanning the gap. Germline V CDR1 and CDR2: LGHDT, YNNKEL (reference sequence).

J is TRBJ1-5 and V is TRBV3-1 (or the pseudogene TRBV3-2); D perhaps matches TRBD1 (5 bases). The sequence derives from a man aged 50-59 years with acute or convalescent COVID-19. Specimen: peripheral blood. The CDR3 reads CASSQATGDQPQHF. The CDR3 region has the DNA TGTGCCAGCAGCCAAGCGACGGGGGATCAGCCCCAGCATTTT.